This T cell receptor beta chain comes out of a study of shared clonotypes between healthy human individuals. All donors were healthy HIV-negative adults lacking recent acute infections or vaccinations. In germline, CDR1 is LNHDA, CDR2 SQIVND (reference sequence). With 0 bases removed from V and 4 bases from J, the gap between germline ends came to 18 bases. CDR3 length: 17 residues. General study findings and limits: What limited the represented genetic and exposure-history diversity was the small number of donors.

Points on this clone: Its cognate antigen is unknown.

The protocol was immunoSEQ multiplex PCR, while the TCRdb copy is restricted to in-frame clones and leaves out a portion. Altogether fewer than 650,000 clones are present, around 78% being singletons, with the ten largest covering around 13%. The clonotype originates from a woman aged 40 to 50 in good health. Some clones in this sample may be carry-over from other donors' samples. The chain links TRBV19 to TRBJ1-1, with D unclear. The sample comprised PBMCs. The CDR3, as DNA: TGTGCCAGTAGTATAGATCGGGCAGCCCCGGTCGTCACTGAAGCTTTCTTT. This codes for CASSIDRAAPVVTEAFF.